This T cell receptor beta chain originates from a study of blood T cells in healthy people across ages. It was with a sample-barcoded 5' primer and a J-beta primer mix that a second PCR of roughly 7 to 12 cycles was run. A single record per CDR3 protein comes from TCRdb applying MiXCR to the 5' RACE reads. Of hundreds of thousands of distinct CDR3 sequences in the sample, roughly 41% are singletons; the top ten hold 25% to 35%. General study findings and limits: Per-million-T-cell TCR beta diversity fell roughly linearly with age. Comparison with aged donors showed that long-lived donors had more naive CD4+ cells and higher diversity.

As for this clonotype: The antigen remains undetermined.

Each donor gave 9 to 10 milliliters of peripheral blood. Every sample had a minimum of 6 million PBMCs isolated. The material sequenced was blood. The clonotype originates from an elderly man in good health.

The CDR3 spells CASSWGITSGGYNEQFF. CDR3 in DNA: TGTGCCAGCAGCTGGGGTATAACTAGCGGGGGTTACAATGAGCAGTTCTTC. The rearrangement links TRBV7-9 to TRBJ2-1; 11 bases match TRBD2. The V gene's germline CDR1 is SEHNR and CDR2 FQNEAQ (reference sequence). Losses at the gene ends were 4 bases for V and 4 bases for J; bases not matched to a gene: 9. CDR3 length equals 17 residues.